These 2 T cell receptor beta chains share one sample of origin, sequenced in a study of T cell responses to AZD1222 COVID-19 vaccine. Assay: immunoSEQ multiplex PCR; the TCRdb copy retains only in-frame clones and omits some. This sample carries under 150,000 clones, approximately 85% of them seen once, and the ten largest clones take 7.9%. This material consisted of peripheral blood, taken 28 days after the second dose of the MenACWY control vaccine. The receptor source for this set is an adult who received the MenACWY meningococcal vaccine as a control.

The J gene is TRBJ1-2, the V gene TRBV6-6; 9 nucleotides agree with TRBD1. Germline CDR1 MNHNY, CDR2 SVGAGI (reference sequence). This CDR3 has 16 amino acids. Losses at the gene ends were 6 bases for V and 4 bases for J; bases not matched to a gene: 12. The CDR3 nucleotides read TGTGCCAGCAGGGGGACAGGGAAGACCGGTAGCTATGGCTACACCTTC. Protein sequence: CASRGTGKTGSYGYTF.

V is TRBV19 and J is TRBJ1-6, with TRBD1 matching over 7 bases. The CDR3 loop spans 14 amino acids. The V segment lost 4 bases and the J segment 8 bases; nucleotides outside the gene matches: 5. Germline CDR1 and CDR2: LNHDA and SQIVND (reference sequence). CDR3 in DNA: TGTGCCAGTAGTAGACAGGGCTGGGATTCACCCCTCCACTTT. Translated, it gives CASSRQGWDSPLHF.